The 5 T cell receptor beta chains in this list originate from one sample, sequenced in a study of shared clonotypes between healthy human individuals. Clones were read by immunoSEQ multiplex PCR, and TCRdb kept only the in-frame ones, dropping some. The sample shows around 700,000 clones, over 65% of them seen only once. Sequences were obtained from memory CD4+ T cells sorted from blood. Stated subset: CD45RA-negative fraction. The receptors originated from a woman in her 30s in good health.

The genes are TRBV15 and TRBJ1-2, with D possibly matching TRBD1 (5 bases). Germline V lookup: CDR1 LNHNV, CDR2 YYDKDF (reference sequence). V shed 0 bases and J shed 5 bases, with 13 bases lying between them. This CDR3 region has 15 residues. CDR3 residues: CATSRDVGTGYGYTF. In DNA form, the CDR3 reads TGTGCCACCAGCAGAGATGTGGGGACTGGTTATGGCTACACCTTC.

This clone occurred a few times. This chain connects TRBV7-6 to TRBJ2-5; possible D gene TRBD1, 5 bases. Trimming cost V 1 base and J 9 bases, with 12 bases left between them. The germline gives CDR1 SGHVS, CDR2 FNYEAQ. The CDR3 runs 13 residues. The CDR3 protein is CASSLERGSAQYF. DNA of the CDR3: TGTGCCAGCAGCTTAGAAAGGGGTTCGGCCCAGTACTTC.

V gene TRBV4-2 combines with J gene TRBJ1-1, with TRBD1 matching 8 bases. The ends lost 4 bases at V and 1 base at J; junction bases unmatched: 2. The CDR3 runs to 14 residues. Germline CDR1 and CDR2: LGHNA and YNFKEQ. The CDR3 loop is CASSRGQENTEAFF. CDR3 in DNA: TGTGCCAGCAGCCGGGGACAGGAGAACACTGAAGCTTTCTTT.

In regard to this clone: The sample has other DNA sequences that encode this CDR3 too. J is TRBJ2-3 and V is TRBV5-1; no firm D call. The germline V gene encodes CDR1 SGHRS and CDR2 YFSETQ. With 0 bases removed from V and 2 bases from J, the gap between germline ends came to 7 bases. This CDR3 comprises 14 residues. CDR3 sequence: CASSLGQDTDTQYF. In DNA, the CDR3 is TGCGCCAGCAGCTTGGGGCAGGACACAGATACGCAGTATTTT.

The genes are TRBV5-1 and TRBJ2-3; no clear D gene. The V gene's germline CDR1 is SGHRS and CDR2 YFSETQ. Trimming removed 0 bases from V and 4 bases from J, with 15 bases in between. The CDR3 runs 16 residues. The CDR3 loop reads CASSLAPDLGPDTQYF. CDR3 bases: TGCGCCAGCAGCTTGGCGCCAGACTTGGGTCCAGATACGCAGTATTTT.